One T cell receptor beta chain is described in this entry. Its antigen is still unknown. This sample stems from a study of T cell responses to AZD1222 COVID-19 vaccine. The protocol was immunoSEQ multiplex PCR, while the TCRdb copy is restricted to in-frame clones and leaves out a portion. The profile shows 140,000 to 150,000 clones, approximately 94% of them singletons. The study's findings and limits: Increased Spike-specific TCR breadth and depth were observed after two AZD1222 doses. Among spike-specific TCRs, nearly half reportedly target unmutated variant regions. Repertoire samples came only from after the peak T cell response.

Germline loops: CDR1 ENHRY, CDR2 SYGVKD. V was trimmed by 6 bases and J by 5 bases, leaving 13 bases between them. The CDR3 length is 13 residues. The TCR sequence derives from an adult in good health. The sample was peripheral blood, taken on day 0 of AZD1222 vaccination. The chain is built from TRBV10-3 and TRBJ1-2; D gene unclear. This CDR3 is CAIRGPAGYGYTF. Here the CDR3 DNA reads TGTGCCATCAGAGGGCCAGCAGGATATGGCTACACCTTC.